This T cell receptor beta chain derives from a study of Ad26.COV2.S vaccination and SARS-CoV-2 variants. Study-level results: Ad26.COV2.S recipients had broader spike-specific TCRs (P = 0.0014). It was reported that spike-specific CD8+ and CD4+ T cell responses were substantially broad after vaccination. Quantification of TCR breadth and depth may have yielded underestimates of total T cell responses.

Treatment meaning: about 20 received Ad26.COV2.S at low or high dose, single or two shots; roughly five received placebo; per-sample allocation not given. Vaccine and placebo recipients were sampled on day 63 after the first injection. The method was immunoSEQ multiplex PCR; TCRdb's version includes in-frame clones alone and lacks a portion of them. The sample yields roughly 700,000 clones, approximately 88% seen once. CDR3 length: 16 amino acids. Unmatched junction bases numbered 11, after V lost 8 bases and J lost 4 bases. Germline V gives CDR1 LGHDT, CDR2 YNNKEL (reference sequence). Details on this clone: Its antigen is not known.

The receptor's source is a person aged 18-65 years who received the Ad26.COV2.S COVID-19 vaccine or a placebo. The source was peripheral blood, collected in a trial of Ad26.COV2.S vaccine versus placebo. The chain links TRBV3-1 (or the pseudogene TRBV3-2) to TRBJ2-3; 11 bases are a match to TRBD2. The CDR3 DNA follows: TGTGCCAGCCGAGGACTTAGCGGGGGGGCTTCAGATACGCAGTATTTT. Protein product: CASRGLSGGASDTQYF.